The 5 T cell receptor beta chains listed next were all sequenced from one sample in a study of control samples from healthy donors and cancer patients. Using immunoSEQ multiplex PCR, the repertoire was profiled, and TCRdb retains in-frame clones only, with some absent. The sample carries roughly 30,000 clones, approximately 94% recorded once. The sequencing input was PBMCs. These receptors were collected from a man between 35 and 55 years old with colorectal cancer.

This clone was seen a single time. The chain links TRBV27 to TRBJ2-5; no clear D. V gave up 4 bases and J gave up 5 bases, with 11 bases separating them. In germline, CDR1 is MNHEY, CDR2 SMNVEV (reference sequence). The CDR3 consists of 13 residues. The CDR3 region is CASSSLGPETQYF. The CDR3 nucleotides are TGTGCCAGCAGTTCCCTTGGGCCGGAGACCCAGTACTTC.

This rearrangement joins TRBV27 to TRBJ1-1, with D unresolved. This CDR3 has 15 amino acids. V lost 6 bases and J lost 1, with 15 bases in between. The germline CDR1 and CDR2 sequences are MNHEY and SMNVEV (reference sequence). DNA for the CDR3: TGTGCCAGCAGACCCTGGGAAAAGCCGAACACTGAAGCTTTCTTT. It translates to CASRPWEKPNTEAFF.

The V and J genes are TRBV6-6 and TRBJ2-1; 11 bases are a match to TRBD1. V lost 4 bases, J lost 9 bases, and 8 bases stayed unmatched. The CDR3 runs 15 residues. Germline V lookup: CDR1 MNHNY, CDR2 SVGAGI (reference sequence). The CDR3 DNA sequence: TGTGCCAGCAGTTCTCACGGGACAGGGGGAGGTGAGCAGTTCTTC. It translates to CASSSHGTGGGEQFF.

V is TRBV19 and J is TRBJ1-2, with 8 bases lining up with TRBD1. The CDR3 is made up of 18 amino acids. With 6 bases clipped from V and 1 base from J, the junction kept 16 bases outside the gene matches. Germline V CDR1 and CDR2: LNHDA, SQIVND (reference sequence). The CDR3 nucleotides read TGTGCCAGTAGGACAGGGACAAAGACAGGGGATCTTAACTATGGCTACACCTTC. This encodes CASRTGTKTGDLNYGYTF.

The chain couples TRBV4-1 to TRBJ1-2; D ambiguous. CDR1 is MGHRA, CDR2 YSYEKL, per germline. This CDR3 is built from 12 residues. Trimming stripped 4 bases from V and 4 bases from J, with 7 bases between. In DNA form, the CDR3 reads TGCGCCAGCAGCCGGGGAAGCTATGGCTACACCTTC. Amino acids: CASSRGSYGYTF.